The 27 T cell receptor beta chains presented below share a single source sample, sequenced in a study of cytomegalovirus exposure and HLA in healthy donors. Both 60 Vbeta primers and 13 Jbeta primers went into the PCR. Produced via immunoSEQ multiplex PCR; TCRdb's table is partial and in-frame only. The sample holds roughly 150,000 clones, 65% to 90% seen once. What was sequenced was PBMCs. The receptors shown here come from a female donor in good health and CMV-seronegative.

This rearrangement joins TRBV7-9 to TRBJ2-7, with TRBD1 matching 7 bases. V shed 4 bases and J 3 bases; nucleotides not matched to a gene: 6. The germline CDR1 and CDR2 sequences are SEHNR and FQNEAQ (reference sequence). This CDR3 is 14 amino acids long. CDR3 nucleotides: TGTGCCAGCAGCTCGCGGACAGGAAACTACGAGCAGTACTTC. Amino acids: CASSSRTGNYEQYF.

V usage is TRBV29-1 and J usage is TRBJ2-7, with TRBD1 as a possible D gene (5 bases). CDR1 is SQVTM and CDR2 is ANQGSEA in the germline V gene. The CDR3 contains 12 residues. V was pared by 6 bases and J by 2 bases, with 11 bases between. DNA of the CDR3: TGCAGCGTCCTGACAGCACCCTACGAGCAGTACTTC. Translation gives CSVLTAPYEQYF.

The chain combines TRBV6-1 with TRBJ2-7; D ambiguous. V was shortened by 5 bases and J by 2 bases, with 16 bases between the two germline ends. CDR3 length: 15 residues. The germline V gene has CDR1 MNHNS and CDR2 SASEGT. CDR3 in amino acids: CASSFPPQATYEQYF. The CDR3 DNA follows: TGTGCCAGCAGTTTCCCCCCGCAGGCCACCTACGAGCAGTACTTC.

The chain couples TRBV6-5 to TRBJ2-3; D unclear. Germline loops: CDR1 MNHEY, CDR2 SVGAGI. V gave up 7 bases and J gave up 3 bases, with 14 bases separating them. The CDR3 totals 14 residues. The CDR3 nucleotides read TGTGCCAGCAATCGCCTCAGTGAAACAGATACGCAGTATTTT. Its translation: CASNRLSETDTQYF.

This clone was seen a few times. The rearrangement links TRBV5-4 to TRBJ2-2; D perhaps matches TRBD2 (6 bases). CDR1 is SGHNT and CDR2 is YYREEE in the germline V gene (reference sequence). The CDR3 is 16 residues long. V lost 4 bases to trimming and J lost 7 bases, with 20 bases between them. This CDR3 reads CASSPPPGGEDGELFF. The CDR3 coding sequence is TGTGCCAGCAGCCCCCCCCCTGGAGGGGAGGACGGGGAGCTGTTTTTT.

The V call is TRBV28, the J call TRBJ2-7, with D tentatively TRBD1 (6 bases). The ends were cut back, 10 bases at V and 2 bases at J, with 12 bases in the middle. The CDR3 has 12 amino acids. CDR1 MDHEN and CDR2 SYDVKM come from the germline V gene. In DNA, the CDR3 is TGTGCCACAGGGGCCGATGCCTACGAGCAGTACTTC. Protein product: CATGADAYEQYF.

The chain recombines TRBV5-1 with TRBJ2-1, with a weak D call TRBD2 (5 bases). Germline CDR1 and CDR2: SGHRS and YFSETQ. This CDR3 contains 14 residues. Trimming pared 4 bases from V and 5 bases from J, leaving 13 bases between. The CDR3 nucleotides read TGCGCCAGCAGCCCCTTGAGCGGTCACAATGAGCAGTTCTTC. Encoded protein: CASSPLSGHNEQFF.

CDR3 in DNA: TGTGCCAGCAGTTGGGCTAGCGCCGCAGATACGCAGTATTTT. Amino acids: CASSWASAADTQYF. V usage is TRBV27 and J usage is TRBJ2-3, with D maybe TRBD2 (6 bases). The CDR3 is 14 amino acids. Germline assignment: CDR1 MNHEY and CDR2 SMNVEV (reference sequence). The V end was cut by 4 bases, the J end by 4 bases, with 12 bases between.

The J gene is TRBJ2-7, the V gene TRBV7-9; 9 bases line up with TRBD2. Germline V gene lookup returns CDR1 SEHNR and CDR2 FQNEAQ (reference sequence). The CDR3 runs to 13 residues. The ends lost 9 bases at V and 3 bases at J; junction bases unmatched: 6. The CDR3 DNA reads TGTGCCAGTAAGACTAGCGGTGACTACGAGCAGTACTTC. Translated: CASKTSGDYEQYF. The full variable domain, completed using reference TRBV7-9 and TRBJ2-7, is DTGVSQNPRHKITKRGQNVTFRCDPISEHNRLYWYRQTLGQGPEFLTYFQNEAQLEKSRLLSDRFSAERPKGSFSTLEIQRTEQGDSAMYLCASKTSGDYEQYFGPGTRLTVT.

This clone was picked up one time. The chain couples TRBV7-9 to TRBJ2-7, with 8 bases identical to TRBD1. V gave up 4 bases and J gave up 1 base; unmatched junction bases: 9. The V gene's germline CDR1 is SEHNR and CDR2 FQNEAQ (reference sequence). The CDR3 spans 16 residues. The chain's CDR3 is CASSSLHRDRSYEQYF. The CDR3, as DNA: TGTGCCAGCAGCTCATTACACCGGGACAGGTCCTACGAGCAGTACTTC.

The CDR3 loop is CASADLGLEQYF. The CDR3 DNA follows: TGTGCCAGCGCCGACCTGGGGCTCGAGCAGTACTTC. The genes are TRBV2 and TRBJ2-7; a weak D match, TRBD1 (5 bases). Trimming took 8 bases from V and 6 from J, leaving 14 bases between them. Germline-derived CDR1 and CDR2 are SNHLY and FYNNEI. The CDR3 sequence is 12 residues long.

The V call is TRBV4-1, the J call TRBJ2-1; 11 bases fit TRBD2. CDR1 and CDR2 from the germline V gene are MGHRA and YSYEKL. Trimming took 3 bases from V and 4 from J; bases not matched to a gene: 8. CDR3 length equals 17 residues. The CDR3 here is CASSHSGTSGGYNEQFF. The DNA for the CDR3 is TGCGCCAGCAGCCATAGCGGAACTAGCGGGGGATACAATGAGCAGTTCTTC.

The chain couples TRBV27 to TRBJ2-7; possible D gene TRBD2, 6 bases. Trimming pared 6 bases from V and 4 bases from J, leaving 13 bases between. Germline loops: CDR1 MNHEY, CDR2 SMNVEV (reference sequence). CDR3 length equals 13 residues. The DNA of the CDR3 is TGTGCCAGCAGGTTAGGGACTGCTTACGAGCAGTACTTC. Residues: CASRLGTAYEQYF.

This clone was found a few times. V gene TRBV2 combines with J gene TRBJ2-1; 14 nucleotides align to TRBD2. Germline V lookup: CDR1 SNHLY, CDR2 FYNNEI. The CDR3 totals 17 residues. With V trimmed by 5 bases and J by 8 bases, 11 bases remained unmatched. Here the CDR3 DNA reads TGTGCCAGCAGTCGAAGACTAGCGGGAGGGTCGAGCGATGAGCAGTTCTTC. As protein: CASSRRLAGGSSDEQFF.

This chain connects TRBV29-1 to TRBJ2-2; 9 positions agree with TRBD1. Germline-derived CDR1 and CDR2 are SQVTM and ANQGSEA. The trim removed 6 bases at V and 6 bases at J, leaving 5 bases unmatched. The CDR3 consists of 13 residues. CDR3 bases: TGCAGCGTCGATGGACAGGGGCCCGGGGAGCTGTTTTTT. Translating it yields CSVDGQGPGELFF.

This clone was counted a single time. The rearrangement links TRBV7-3 to TRBJ2-2; D may be TRBD2 (6 bases). This CDR3 is 16 amino acids long. Per germline, CDR1 SGHTA and CDR2 FQGTGA. Trimming shortened V by 4 bases and J by 2 bases, and 14 bases separated the two germline ends. The CDR3 DNA reads as TGTGCCAGCAGCTCGGAGGGGACTTTAAACACCGGGGAGCTGTTTTTT. Protein sequence: CASSSEGTLNTGELFF.

The chain is built from TRBV19 and TRBJ2-2; D perhaps matches TRBD1 (6 bases). Germline V CDR1 and CDR2: LNHDA, SQIVND (reference sequence). The CDR3 extends over 14 amino acids. Trimming removed 9 bases from V and 1 base from J, with 12 bases in between. The CDR3: CASKTGRNTGELFF. The CDR3 DNA is TGTGCCAGCAAAACAGGGAGGAACACCGGGGAGCTGTTTTTT.

V and J are TRBV28 and TRBJ2-7; D unclear. Looked up from germline, CDR1 is MDHEN and CDR2 is SYDVKM. The length of the CDR3 is 12 residues. Between the trimmed V and J ends, which lost 6 bases and 6 bases, there was a span of 12 bases. The CDR3, as DNA: TGTGCCAGCAGATTTCCCCCCGGCGAGCAGTACTTC. It is translated as CASRFPPGEQYF.

This clone was seen only once. The chain employs TRBV7-6 and TRBJ2-5, with 10 bases aligning to TRBD1. Trimming took 3 bases from V and 5 from J; bases not matched to a gene: 9. Germline assignment: CDR1 SGHVS and CDR2 FNYEAQ. The CDR3 runs 16 residues. The CDR3 loop reads CASSFSGTGVGETQYF. CDR3 coding DNA: TGTGCCAGCAGCTTTTCCGGGACAGGGGTAGGGGAGACCCAGTACTTC.

The chain combines TRBV5-6 with TRBJ2-1; weak D call: TRBD1 (6 bases). Germline lookup yields CDR1 SGHDT and CDR2 YYEEEE. This CDR3 has 14 amino acids. Trimming shortened V by 1 base and J by 6 bases, and 11 bases separated the two germline ends. The CDR3 DNA reads as TGTGCCAGCAGCTTGAGGGACAACCCCAATGAGCAGTTCTTC. It encodes CASSLRDNPNEQFF.

The rearrangement uses TRBV30 and TRBJ1-1, with D possibly TRBD1 on 6 matching bases. The CDR3 has 15 amino acids. V was shortened by 3 bases and J by 6 bases, with 20 bases between the two germline ends. Germline V gene data show CDR1 as GTSNPN and CDR2 as SVGIG (reference sequence). DNA of the CDR3: TGTGCCTGGAGGGTGGGGACATCCTCTTTTCCTGAAGCTTTCTTT. Translated: CAWRVGTSSFPEAFF.

The rearrangement joins TRBV5-1 to TRBJ2-7; TRBD2 is a possible D gene (6 bases). CDR1 is SGHRS, CDR2 YFSETQ, per germline. The CDR3 runs 15 residues. The V end was cut by 4 bases, the J end by 1 base, with 15 bases between. The CDR3: CASSLVSGQSYEQYF. DNA of the CDR3: TGCGCCAGCAGCCTCGTTAGCGGACAATCCTACGAGCAGTACTTC.

J is TRBJ2-7 and V is TRBV29-1; a weak D match, TRBD2 (5 bases). Per germline, CDR1 SQVTM and CDR2 ANQGSEA. The CDR3 has 11 amino acids. V lost 2 bases and J 7 bases, leaving 9 bases between the germline ends. In nucleotides, the CDR3 is TGCAGCGTTGAATTTCGGGGTGAGCAGTACTTC. This sequence encodes CSVEFRGEQYF.

The CDR3 sequence: CASSQGQGADTQYF. CDR3 sequence (DNA): TGTGCCAGCTCCCAAGGACAGGGGGCAGATACGCAGTATTTT. The chain uses TRBV18 and TRBJ2-3; 10 positions agree with TRBD1. The CDR3 is made up of 14 amino acids. Germline CDR1 is KGHSH and CDR2 is LQKENI. The V segment lost 6 bases and the J segment 4 bases; nucleotides outside the gene matches: 4.

This chain joins TRBV29-1 and TRBJ2-1, with 11 positions matching TRBD1. The CDR3 is 13 residues long. Trimming at V came to 7 bases and at J to 5 bases, leaving 4 bases not matched to a gene. Per germline, CDR1 SQVTM and CDR2 ANQGSEA. The CDR3 bases are TGCAGCGCCGGGACAGGGGGGAACAATGAGCAGTTCTTC. As protein: CSAGTGGNNEQFF.

The chain is built from TRBV10-3 and TRBJ2-3, with D possibly being TRBD1 (5 bases). CDR1 is ENHRY and CDR2 is SYGVKD in the germline V gene. The CDR3 has 14 residues. V shed 2 bases and J shed 2 bases, with 8 bases lying between them. The CDR3 DNA reads as TGTGCCATCAGTGAGGGCAGGGACACAGATACGCAGTATTTT. Translating gives CAISEGRDTDTQYF.

This chain links TRBV27 with TRBJ2-2; TRBD1 agrees at 10 bases. V dropped 4 bases and J dropped 5; count of bases not matched to a gene: 4. Germline CDR1 reads MNHEY; CDR2 reads SMNVEV (reference sequence). The CDR3 has 15 residues. The CDR3 reads CASSSGQGLTGELFF. The CDR3 DNA reads TGTGCCAGCAGTTCGGGACAGGGGCTTACCGGGGAGCTGTTTTTT.